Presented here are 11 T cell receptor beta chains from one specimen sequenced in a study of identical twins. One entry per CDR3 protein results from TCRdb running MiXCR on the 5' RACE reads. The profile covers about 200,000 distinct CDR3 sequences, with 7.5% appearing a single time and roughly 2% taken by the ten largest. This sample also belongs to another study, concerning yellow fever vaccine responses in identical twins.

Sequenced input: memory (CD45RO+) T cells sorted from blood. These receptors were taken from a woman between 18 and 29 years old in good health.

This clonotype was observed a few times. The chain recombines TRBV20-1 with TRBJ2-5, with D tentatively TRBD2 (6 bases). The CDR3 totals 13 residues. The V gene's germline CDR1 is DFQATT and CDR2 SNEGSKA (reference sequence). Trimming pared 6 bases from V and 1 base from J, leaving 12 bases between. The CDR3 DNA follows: TGCAGTGCCCAGTATAGCGGCCAAGAGACCCAGTACTTC. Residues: CSAQYSGQETQYF.

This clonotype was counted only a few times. CDR3 loop: CASSPMGGRAKYF. As DNA, the CDR3 is TGTGCCAGCAGTCCCATGGGCGGGAGGGCGAAGTACTTC. V usage is TRBV27 and J usage is TRBJ2-7; 9 bases match TRBD2. J was trimmed by 11 bases and V by 5 bases; bases with no gene match: 10. The CDR3 totals 13 residues. From germline, CDR1 is MNHEY and CDR2 SMNVEV (reference sequence).

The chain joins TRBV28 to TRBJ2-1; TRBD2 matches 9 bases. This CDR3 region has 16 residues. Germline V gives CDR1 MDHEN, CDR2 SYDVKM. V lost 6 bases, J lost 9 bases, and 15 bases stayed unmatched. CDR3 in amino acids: CASRPFRAGGRGEQFF. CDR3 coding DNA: TGTGCCAGCAGGCCCTTCAGGGCGGGAGGGAGGGGTGAGCAGTTCTTC.

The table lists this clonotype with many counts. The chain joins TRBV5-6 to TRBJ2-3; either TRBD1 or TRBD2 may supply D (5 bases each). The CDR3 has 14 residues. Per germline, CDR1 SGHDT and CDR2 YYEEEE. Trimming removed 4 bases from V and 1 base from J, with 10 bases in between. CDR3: CASSDRGGTDTQYF. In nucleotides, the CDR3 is TGTGCCAGCAGCGACCGAGGGGGCACAGATACGCAGTATTTT.

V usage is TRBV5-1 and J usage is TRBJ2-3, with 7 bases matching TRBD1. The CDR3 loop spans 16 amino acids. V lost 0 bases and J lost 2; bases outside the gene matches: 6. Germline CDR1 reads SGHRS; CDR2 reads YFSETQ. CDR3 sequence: CASSLVGGGFTDTQYF. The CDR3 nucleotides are TGCGCCAGCAGCTTGGTAGGGGGCGGTTTCACAGATACGCAGTATTTT.

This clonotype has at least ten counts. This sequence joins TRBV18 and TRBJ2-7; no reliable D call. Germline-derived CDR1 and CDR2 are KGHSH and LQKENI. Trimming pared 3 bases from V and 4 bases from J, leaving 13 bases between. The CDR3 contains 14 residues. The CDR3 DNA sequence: TGTGCCAGCTCACCTATGGATTCCAATTACGAGCAGTACTTC. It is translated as CASSPMDSNYEQYF.

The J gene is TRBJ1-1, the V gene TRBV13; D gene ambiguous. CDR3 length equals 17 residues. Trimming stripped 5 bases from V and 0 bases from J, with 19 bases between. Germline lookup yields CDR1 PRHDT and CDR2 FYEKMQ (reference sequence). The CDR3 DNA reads TGTGCCAGCAGCCTCATGGGAGGAGAGGGTATGAACACTGAAGCTTTCTTT. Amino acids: CASSLMGGEGMNTEAFF.

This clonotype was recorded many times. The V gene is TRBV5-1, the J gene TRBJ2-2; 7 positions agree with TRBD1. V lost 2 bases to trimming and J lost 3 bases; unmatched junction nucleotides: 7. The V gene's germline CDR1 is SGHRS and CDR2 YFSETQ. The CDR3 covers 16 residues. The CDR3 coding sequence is TGCGCCAGCAGCTTCCACGGGACAGCTGACACCGGGGAGCTGTTTTTT. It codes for CASSFHGTADTGELFF.

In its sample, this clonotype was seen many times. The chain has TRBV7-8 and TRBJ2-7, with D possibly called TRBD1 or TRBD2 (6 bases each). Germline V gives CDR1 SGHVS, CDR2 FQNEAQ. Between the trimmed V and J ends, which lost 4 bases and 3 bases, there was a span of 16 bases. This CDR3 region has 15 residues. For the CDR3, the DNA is TGTGCCAGCAGCTCGAGGGGGGCAGATTACTACGAGCAGTACTTC. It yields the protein CASSSRGADYYEQYF.

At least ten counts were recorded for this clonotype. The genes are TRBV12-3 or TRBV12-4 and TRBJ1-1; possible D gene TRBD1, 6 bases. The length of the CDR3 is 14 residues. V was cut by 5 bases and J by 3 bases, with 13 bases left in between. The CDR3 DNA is TGTGCCAGCAGTCCAGACAGGTTCGACACTGAAGCTTTCTTT. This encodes CASSPDRFDTEAFF.

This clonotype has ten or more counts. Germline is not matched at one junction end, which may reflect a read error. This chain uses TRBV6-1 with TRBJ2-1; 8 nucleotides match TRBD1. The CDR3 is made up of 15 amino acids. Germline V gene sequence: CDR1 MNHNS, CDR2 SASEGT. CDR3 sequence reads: CASSEEQGDYNEQFF. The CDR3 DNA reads TGTGCCAGCAGCGAAGAACAGGGGGATTACAATGAGCAGTTCTTC.